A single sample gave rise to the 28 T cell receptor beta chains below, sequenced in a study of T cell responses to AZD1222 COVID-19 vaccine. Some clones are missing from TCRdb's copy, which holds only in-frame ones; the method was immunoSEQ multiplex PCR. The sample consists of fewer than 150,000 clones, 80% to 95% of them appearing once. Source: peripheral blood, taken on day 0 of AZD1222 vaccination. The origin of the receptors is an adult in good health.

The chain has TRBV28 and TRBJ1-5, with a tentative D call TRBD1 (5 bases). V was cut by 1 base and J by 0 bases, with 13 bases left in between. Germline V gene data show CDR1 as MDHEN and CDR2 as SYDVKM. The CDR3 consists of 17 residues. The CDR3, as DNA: TGTGCCAGCAGTTTATTGGGGGGGAATTATAGCAATCAGCCCCAGCATTTT. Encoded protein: CASSLLGGNYSNQPQHF.

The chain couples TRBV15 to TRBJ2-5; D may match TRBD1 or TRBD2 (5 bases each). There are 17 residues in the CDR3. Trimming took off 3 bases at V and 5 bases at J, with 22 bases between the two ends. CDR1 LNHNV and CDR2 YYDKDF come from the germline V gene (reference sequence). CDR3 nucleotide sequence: TGTGCCACCAGCAGTCCCCGAGGGGCCCTAGGCCGGGAGACCCAGTACTTC. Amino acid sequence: CATSSPRGALGRETQYF.

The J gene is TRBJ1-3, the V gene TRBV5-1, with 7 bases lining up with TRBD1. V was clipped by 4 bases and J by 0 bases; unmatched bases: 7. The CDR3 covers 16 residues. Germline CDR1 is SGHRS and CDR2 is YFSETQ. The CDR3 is CASSVTGAFSGNTIYF. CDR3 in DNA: TGCGCCAGCAGCGTTACAGGGGCCTTCTCTGGAAACACCATATATTTT.

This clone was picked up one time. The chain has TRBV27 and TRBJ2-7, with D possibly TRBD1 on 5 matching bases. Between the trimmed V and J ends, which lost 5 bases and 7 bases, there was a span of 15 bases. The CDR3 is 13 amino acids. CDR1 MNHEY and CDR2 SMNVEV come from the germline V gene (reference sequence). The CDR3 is CASSPWGPGEQYF. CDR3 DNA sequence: TGTGCCAGCAGTCCCTGGGGCCCTGGGGAGCAGTACTTC.

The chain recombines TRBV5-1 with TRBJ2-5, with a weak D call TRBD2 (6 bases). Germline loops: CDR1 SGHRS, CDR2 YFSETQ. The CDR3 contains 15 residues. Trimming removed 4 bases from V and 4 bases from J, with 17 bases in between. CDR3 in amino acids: CASSLTSRPGETQYF. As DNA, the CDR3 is TGCGCCAGCAGCCTGACTAGTCGTCCCGGAGAGACCCAGTACTTC.

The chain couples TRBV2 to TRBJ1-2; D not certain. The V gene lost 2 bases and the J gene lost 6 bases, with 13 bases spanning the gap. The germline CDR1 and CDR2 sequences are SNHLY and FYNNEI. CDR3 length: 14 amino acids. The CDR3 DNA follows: TGTGCCAGCAGTGAACGATGGGGAGGTAATGGCTACACCTTC. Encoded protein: CASSERWGGNGYTF.

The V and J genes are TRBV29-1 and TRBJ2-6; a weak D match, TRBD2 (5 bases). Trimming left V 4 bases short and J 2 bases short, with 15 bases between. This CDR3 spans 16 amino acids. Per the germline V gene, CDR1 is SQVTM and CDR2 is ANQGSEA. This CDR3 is CSVGGLGKAGANVLTF. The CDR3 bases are TGCAGCGTTGGCGGGCTGGGAAAGGCTGGGGCCAACGTCCTGACTTTC.

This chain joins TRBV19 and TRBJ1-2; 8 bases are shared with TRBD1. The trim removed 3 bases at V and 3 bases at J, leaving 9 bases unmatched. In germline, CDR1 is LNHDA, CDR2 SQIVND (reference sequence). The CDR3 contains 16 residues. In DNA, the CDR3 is TGTGCCAGTAGTATTCCAGGGGGCGCGTCGGACTATGGCTACACCTTC. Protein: CASSIPGGASDYGYTF.

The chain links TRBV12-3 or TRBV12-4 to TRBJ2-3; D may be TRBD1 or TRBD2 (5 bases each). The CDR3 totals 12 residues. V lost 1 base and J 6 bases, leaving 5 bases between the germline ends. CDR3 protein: CASSLGGDTQYF. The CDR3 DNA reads TGTGCCAGCAGTTTAGGGGGGGATACGCAGTATTTT.

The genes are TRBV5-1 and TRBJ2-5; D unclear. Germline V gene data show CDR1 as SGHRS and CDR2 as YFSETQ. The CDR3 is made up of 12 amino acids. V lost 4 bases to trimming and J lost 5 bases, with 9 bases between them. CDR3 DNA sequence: TGCGCCAGCAGCCCCAATGCGGAGACCCAGTACTTC. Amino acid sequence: CASSPNAETQYF.

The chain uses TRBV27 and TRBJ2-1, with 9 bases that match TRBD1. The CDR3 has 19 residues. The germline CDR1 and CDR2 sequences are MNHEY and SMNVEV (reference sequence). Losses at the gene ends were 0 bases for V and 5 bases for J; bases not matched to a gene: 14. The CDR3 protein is CASSLSVRKGDRADNEQFF. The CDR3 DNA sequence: TGTGCCAGCAGTTTATCGGTACGGAAGGGGGACAGGGCAGACAATGAGCAGTTCTTC.

The CDR3 reads CASSNREGHYEQYF. The CDR3 DNA reads TGTGCCAGCAGCAACCGGGAGGGACACTACGAGCAGTACTTC. The J gene is TRBJ2-7, the V gene TRBV11-2, with 8 bases that match TRBD2. The V and J ends lost 5 bases and 3 bases, in that order; junction bases with no gene match: 6. CDR1 and CDR2 (germline): SGHAT, FQNNGV. This CDR3 is 14 amino acids long.

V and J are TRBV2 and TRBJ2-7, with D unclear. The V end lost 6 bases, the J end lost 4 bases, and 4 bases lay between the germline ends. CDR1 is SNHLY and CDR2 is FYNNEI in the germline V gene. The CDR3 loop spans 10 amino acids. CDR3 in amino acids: CASSRYEQYF. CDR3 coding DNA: TGTGCCAGCAGCCGGTACGAGCAGTACTTC. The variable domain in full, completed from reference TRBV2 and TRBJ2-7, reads EPEVTQTPSHQVTQMGQEVILRCVPISNHLYFYWYRQILGQKVEFLVSFYNNEISEKSEIFDDQFSVERPDGSNFTLKIRSTKLEDSAMYFCASSRYEQYFGPGTRLTVT.

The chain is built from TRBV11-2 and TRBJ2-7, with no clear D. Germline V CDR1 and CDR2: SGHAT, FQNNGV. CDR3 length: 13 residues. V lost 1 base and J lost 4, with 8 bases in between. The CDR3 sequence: CASSLGIGYEQYF. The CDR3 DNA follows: TGTGCCAGCAGCTTAGGGATAGGGTACGAGCAGTACTTC.

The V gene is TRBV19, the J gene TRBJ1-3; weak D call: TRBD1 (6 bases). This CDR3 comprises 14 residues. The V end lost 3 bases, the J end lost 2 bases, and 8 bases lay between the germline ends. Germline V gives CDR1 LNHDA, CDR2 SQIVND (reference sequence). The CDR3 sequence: CASSIGQTGNTIYF. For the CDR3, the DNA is TGTGCCAGTAGTATCGGACAGACTGGAAACACCATATATTTT.

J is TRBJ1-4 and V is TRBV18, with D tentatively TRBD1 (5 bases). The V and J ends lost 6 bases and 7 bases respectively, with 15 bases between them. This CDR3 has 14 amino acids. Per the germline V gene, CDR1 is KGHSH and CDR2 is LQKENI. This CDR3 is CASSYRRGSEKLFF. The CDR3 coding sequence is TGTGCCAGCTCTTATCGGAGGGGCAGTGAAAAACTGTTTTTT.

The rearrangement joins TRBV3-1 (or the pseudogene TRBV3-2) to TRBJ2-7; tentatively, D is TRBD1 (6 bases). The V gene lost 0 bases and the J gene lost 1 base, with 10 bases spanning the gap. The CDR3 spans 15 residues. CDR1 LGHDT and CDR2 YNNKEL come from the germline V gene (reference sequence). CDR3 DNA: TGTGCCAGCAGCCAAGACAGGGGAAGGTCCTACGAGCAGTACTTC. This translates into CASSQDRGRSYEQYF.

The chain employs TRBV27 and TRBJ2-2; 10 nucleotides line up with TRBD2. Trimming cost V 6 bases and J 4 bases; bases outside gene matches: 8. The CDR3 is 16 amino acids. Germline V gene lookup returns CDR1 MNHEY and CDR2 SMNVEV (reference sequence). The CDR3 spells CASRLSGRDLTGELFF. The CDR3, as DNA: TGTGCCAGCAGATTGAGCGGGAGGGACCTCACCGGGGAGCTGTTTTTT.

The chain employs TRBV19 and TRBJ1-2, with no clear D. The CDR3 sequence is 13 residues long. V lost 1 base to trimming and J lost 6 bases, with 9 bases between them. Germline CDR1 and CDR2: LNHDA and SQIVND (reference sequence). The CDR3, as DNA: TGTGCCAGTAGTATAGGTCCGATCCATGGCTACACCTTC. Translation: CASSIGPIHGYTF.

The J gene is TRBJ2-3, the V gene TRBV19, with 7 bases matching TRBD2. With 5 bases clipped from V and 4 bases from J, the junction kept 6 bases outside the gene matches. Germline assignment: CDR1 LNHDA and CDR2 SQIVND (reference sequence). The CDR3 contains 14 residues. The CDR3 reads CASSGGSLPDTQYF. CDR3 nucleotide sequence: TGTGCCAGTAGTGGCGGGAGCCTCCCAGATACGCAGTATTTT.

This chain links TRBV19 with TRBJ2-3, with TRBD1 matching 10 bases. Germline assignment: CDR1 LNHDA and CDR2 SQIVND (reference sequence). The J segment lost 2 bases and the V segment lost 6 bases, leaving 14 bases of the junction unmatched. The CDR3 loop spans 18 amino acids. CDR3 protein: CASSASRDRGGLTDTQYF. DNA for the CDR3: TGTGCCAGTAGCGCGTCCCGGGACAGGGGTGGGCTCACAGATACGCAGTATTTT.

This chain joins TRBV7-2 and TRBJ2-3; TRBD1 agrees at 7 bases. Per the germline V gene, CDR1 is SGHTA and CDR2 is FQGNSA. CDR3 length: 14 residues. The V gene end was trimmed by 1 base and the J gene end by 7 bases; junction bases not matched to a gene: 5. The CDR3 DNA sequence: TGTGCCAGCAGCTTAGTACCACAGGGGAATACGCAGTATTTT. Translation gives CASSLVPQGNTQYF.

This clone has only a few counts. The CDR3 nucleotides are TGCAGCGTTCAGGAAGCCAATCAGCCCCAGCATTTT. Residues: CSVQEANQPQHF. This sequence joins TRBV29-1 and TRBJ1-5; D not certain. From germline, CDR1 is SQVTM and CDR2 ANQGSEA. Trimming took off 5 bases at V and 3 bases at J, with 8 bases between the two ends. This CDR3 has 12 amino acids.

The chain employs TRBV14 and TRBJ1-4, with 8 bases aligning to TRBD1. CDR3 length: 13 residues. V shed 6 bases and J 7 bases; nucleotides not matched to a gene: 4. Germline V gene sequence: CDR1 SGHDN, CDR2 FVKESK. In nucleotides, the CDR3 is TGTGCCAGCAGGTTGACAGGGGTTGAAAAACTGTTTTTT. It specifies CASRLTGVEKLFF.

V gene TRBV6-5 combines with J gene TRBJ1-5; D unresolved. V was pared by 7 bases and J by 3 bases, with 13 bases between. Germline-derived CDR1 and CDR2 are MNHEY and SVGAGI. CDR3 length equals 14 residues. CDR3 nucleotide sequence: TGTGCCAGCATTTTCGGAGGAGTCAATCAGCCCCAGCATTTT. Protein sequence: CASIFGGVNQPQHF.

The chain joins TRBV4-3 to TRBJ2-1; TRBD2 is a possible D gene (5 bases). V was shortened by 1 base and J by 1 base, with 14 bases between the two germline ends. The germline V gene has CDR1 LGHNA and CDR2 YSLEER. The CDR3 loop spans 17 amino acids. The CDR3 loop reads CASSQVTGLGSYNEQFF. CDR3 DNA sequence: TGCGCCAGCAGCCAAGTTACGGGATTAGGTTCCTACAATGAGCAGTTCTTC.

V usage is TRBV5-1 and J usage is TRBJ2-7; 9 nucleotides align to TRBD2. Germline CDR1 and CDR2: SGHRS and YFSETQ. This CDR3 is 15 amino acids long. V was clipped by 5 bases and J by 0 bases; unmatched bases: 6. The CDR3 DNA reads TGCGCCAGCAGTTTCCGTAGCGGGAGCTCCTACGAGCAGTACTTC. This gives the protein CASSFRSGSSYEQYF.

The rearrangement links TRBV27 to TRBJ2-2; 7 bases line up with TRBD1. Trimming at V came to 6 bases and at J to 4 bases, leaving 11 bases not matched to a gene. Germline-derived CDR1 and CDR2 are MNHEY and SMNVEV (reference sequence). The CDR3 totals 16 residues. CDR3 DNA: TGTGCCAGCAGCCGAAAGACAGGGAGCGGCACCGGGGAGCTGTTTTTT. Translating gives CASSRKTGSGTGELFF.